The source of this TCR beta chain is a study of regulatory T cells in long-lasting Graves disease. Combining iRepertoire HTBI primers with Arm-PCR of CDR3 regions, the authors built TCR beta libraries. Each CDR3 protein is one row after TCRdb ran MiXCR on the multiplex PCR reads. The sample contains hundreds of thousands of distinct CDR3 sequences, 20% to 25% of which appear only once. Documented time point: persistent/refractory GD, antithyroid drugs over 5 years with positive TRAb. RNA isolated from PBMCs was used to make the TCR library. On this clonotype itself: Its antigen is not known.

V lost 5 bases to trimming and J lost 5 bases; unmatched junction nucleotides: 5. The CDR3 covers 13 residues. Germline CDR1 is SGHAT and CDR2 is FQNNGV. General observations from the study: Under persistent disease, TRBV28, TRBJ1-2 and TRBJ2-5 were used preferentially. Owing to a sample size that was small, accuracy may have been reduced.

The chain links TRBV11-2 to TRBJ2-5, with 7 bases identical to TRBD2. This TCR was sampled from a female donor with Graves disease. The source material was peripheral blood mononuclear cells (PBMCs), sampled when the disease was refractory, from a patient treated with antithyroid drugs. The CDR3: CASSMGGMETQYF. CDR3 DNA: TGTGCCAGCAGCATGGGAGGGATGGAGACCCAGTACTTC.